The entry below gives a single T cell receptor (beta chain) sequence along with its context. Its specificity is not known. V was trimmed by 1 base and J by 6 bases, leaving 11 bases between them. The CDR3 covers 14 residues. In germline, CDR1 is SGHRS, CDR2 YFSETQ. This sample stems from a study of shared clonotypes between healthy human individuals. Findings of the study overall: A few donors had roughly 5% of their naive CD4 clonotypes in common. Represented diversity, genetic and exposure-history alike, was limited by few donors.

CD8 cells classed as naive were CD45RO-negative and positively selected for CCR7, excluding terminally differentiated effector memory CD45RA+ cells. Over several immunoSEQ plates, each subset's genomic DNA was distributed in even portions. This table comes from immunoSEQ multiplex PCR, and its TCRdb copy is limited to in-frame clones, with some not included. The sample holds some 1,900,000 clones, less than 95% seen once. Sequencing input: naive CD8+ T cells sorted from blood. The V call is TRBV5-1, the J call TRBJ2-1; D may correspond to TRBD1 or TRBD2 (5 bases each). The receptor was derived from a man younger than 35 in good health. The CDR3 reads CASSLSRGVNEQFF. The DNA of the CDR3 is TGCGCCAGCAGCTTGTCGAGAGGGGTCAATGAGCAGTTCTTC.